These T cell receptor beta chains were read from a single sample in a study of blood T cells in healthy people across ages. TCRdb processed the 5' RACE reads anew with MiXCR; each CDR3 protein has one entry. The table lists hundreds of thousands of distinct CDR3 sequences, 29% of them singletons, with about 18% in the top ten. The specimen sequenced was blood. Receptors were obtained from a woman at least 80 years old in good health. CDR3s include the opening cysteine and the closing phenylalanine or tryptophan. The D gene is left open where the match is weak. Clone size is not always given. Where it is, it says once, few, many or a class for expanded clones.

TRBJ2-5,.,TRBD1,TRBV20-1,TGCAGTGCTCCGGGGACAGGGGGATTGGAGACCCAGTACTTC,CSAPGTGGLETQYF
TRBJ2-3,.,.,TRBV18,TGTGCCAGCTCACCTATCCGGGAGTCTAGCACAGATACGCAGTATTTT,CASSPIRESSTDTQYF
TRBJ1-1,.,.,TRBV27,TGTGCCAGCAGTTTGAGGGACACTCTGACTGAAGCTTTCTTT,CASSLRDTLTEAFF
TRBJ2-6,many,TRBD2,TRBV5-1,TGCGCCAGCACCAGAACTGCGATTATGGCGGGGGGCTCTGGGGCCAACGTCCTGACTTTC,CASTRTAIMAGGSGANVLTF
TRBJ2-5,many,TRBD2,TRBV20-1,TGCAGTGGCAACCCCCTTAGCGGGGGGATACAAGAGACCCAGTACTTC,CSGNPLSGGIQETQYF
TRBJ1-5,few,.,TRBV7-2,TGTGCCAGCAGCTCAGGACATAAGGGACAGCCCCAGCATTTT,CASSSGHKGQPQHF
TRBJ2-7,many,.,TRBV7-2,TGTGCCAGCAGTTCCACCGGGACTTCATTCTACGAGCAGTACTTC,CASSSTGTSFYEQYF
TRBJ2-5,many,.,TRBV3-1,TGTGCCAGCAGCCACTTAGAGACCCAGTACTTC,CASSHLETQYF
TRBJ2-6,many,TRBD1,TRBV5-1,TGCGCCAGCAGCATAAAGGGGACAGGGGTTGGGGCCAACGTCCTGACTTTC,CASSIKGTGVGANVLTF
TRBJ2-3,many,TRBD2,TRBV11-2,TGTGCCAGCAGCCGCGGGGGGACTAGCACAGATACGCAGTATTTT,CASSRGGTSTDTQYF
TRBJ1-2,few,.,TRBV6-5,TGTGCCAGCAGTTACTCGCCAAACCTCTATGGCCACACCTTC,CASSYSPNLYGHTF
TRBJ1-1,few,.,TRBV7-2,TGTGCCAGCAGCTTACAGGTCCCGGAGTTTGCTTTCTTT,CASSLQVPEFAFF
TRBJ1-1,.,.,TRBV7-9,TGTGCCAGCAGCTTAGGAGGTGGGCGAGGTAGAGACACTGAAGCTTTCTTT,CASSLGGGRGRDTEAFF
TRBJ1-1,.,TRBD1,TRBV7-2,TGTGCCAGCAGCATACAGGGGGGGGTCACTGAAGCTTTCTTT,CASSIQGGVTEAFF
TRBJ2-5,.,.,TRBV7-2,TGTGCCGGCAGCTTAGCAGGACAGACCGAAGAGACCCAGTACTTC,CAGSLAGQTEETQYF
TRBJ1-1,.,.,TRBV20-1,TGCAGTGCCAAACCGGGACGGCTGAGCACTGAAGCTTTCTTT,CSAKPGRLSTEAFF
TRBJ2-7,.,.,TRBV5-1,TGCGCCAGCAGCTCGGGACGGGGGTCCTACGAGCAGTACTTC,CASSSGRGSYEQYF
TRBJ2-4,many,.,TRBV2,TGTGCCAGCAGTGGTTATGGGGTAGCCAAAAACATTCAGTACTTC,CASSGYGVAKNIQYF
TRBJ2-3,few,.,TRBV29-1,TGCAGCGGCTTGACTTGCGGAGCTAGCACAGATACGCAGTATTTT,CSGLTCGASTDTQYF
TRBJ2-5,.,TRBD2,TRBV11-3,TGTGCCAGCAGCTTTGGGGTTAGCGGGGGAGTGGAGACCCAGTACTTC,CASSFGVSGGVETQYF
TRBJ2-1,many,.,TRBV2,TGTGCCAGCAGCGCAGTCAATGAGCAGTTCTTC,CASSAVNEQFF
TRBJ2-1,many,TRBD2,TRBV12-3/TRBV12-4,TGTGCCAGCAGTTTACGTGGCGGGGGTGAGCAGTTCTTC,CASSLRGGGEQFF
TRBJ1-6,many,.,TRBV6-5,TGTGCCAGCAGGTCTCGACGGCTGCTCCACTTT,CASRSRRLLHF
TRBJ2-6,many,.,TRBV24-1,TGTGCCACCAGTGACCCGAAGTTCTCTGGGGCCAACGTCCTGACTTTC,CATSDPKFSGANVLTF
TRBJ2-1,many,.,TRBV11-3,TGTGCCAGCAGCAGAAAGGGAAGCTCCTACAATGAGCAGTTCTTC,CASSRKGSSYNEQFF
TRBJ2-5,many,.,TRBV12-3/TRBV12-4,TGTGCCAGCACCATAGCAGGGCGGGAAACAGAGACCCAGTACTTC,CASTIAGRETETQYF
TRBJ2-6,many,.,TRBV3-1,TGTGCCAGCAGCCAAGCCATGGGGCCTGGGGCCAACGTCCTGACTTTC,CASSQAMGPGANVLTF
TRBJ1-5,.,.,TRBV6-1,TGTGCCAGCAGTGAAGACAGTGTGAGTCAGCCCCAGCATTTT,CASSEDSVSQPQHF
TRBJ2-2,few,.,TRBV4-2,TGTGCCAGCAGCCAAGGCCCCTCCGGGGAGCTGTTTTTT,CASSQGPSGELFF
TRBJ1-5,many,.,TRBV28,TGTGCCAGCAGTTCCTCCGAGCCCCAGCATTTT,CASSSSEPQHF
TRBJ2-3,few,TRBD1,TRBV3-1,TGTGCCAGCGGGACAGGAAGGGCGCAGTATTTT,CASGTGRAQYF
TRBJ1-5,.,.,TRBV18,TGTGCCAGCTCACCACCGGGCCGGGGGTTTTACGCTCAGCCCCAGCATTTT,CASSPPGRGFYAQPQHF
TRBJ2-3,.,.,TRBV7-9,TGTGCCAGCAGCTTCTTTTTGGGCAGTAGCACAGATACGCAGTATTTT,CASSFFLGSSTDTQYF
TRBJ2-1,many,TRBD1,TRBV4-2,TGTGCCAGCAGCCAAGAGGGGCCAGGGGGAATCCTTGATGAGCAGTTCTTC,CASSQEGPGGILDEQFF
TRBJ2-5,few,.,TRBV6-6,TGTGCCAGCAGTTATCGCTACGGCGACCAAGAGACCCAGTACTTC,CASSYRYGDQETQYF
TRBJ1-2,.,.,TRBV27,TGTGCCAGCAGTTTGGGCCGCACCACCTATGGCTACACCTTC,CASSLGRTTYGYTF
TRBJ2-1,.,TRBD2,TRBV7-7,TGTGCCAGCAGCTTAGCGGTAGCGGGGGGATCTCACGAGCAGTTCTTC,CASSLAVAGGSHEQFF
TRBJ2-2,many,TRBD1,TRBV7-2,TGTGCCAGCAGCCCTCACAGGGGGCTTGGCGGGGAGCTGTTTTTT,CASSPHRGLGGELFF
TRBJ2-2,few,.,TRBV5-6,TGTGCCAGCAGCTCGGTAGGGGCCGGGGAGCTGTTTTTT,CASSSVGAGELFF
TRBJ1-5,many,TRBD1,TRBV20-1,TGCAGTGCTAGAGACCCCTTTGGGCAGGGGGCGAATCAGCCCCAGCATTTT,CSARDPFGQGANQPQHF
TRBJ2-3,many,.,TRBV7-2,TGTGCCAGCAGCGATTATAAGGAGGATACGCAGTATTTT,CASSDYKEDTQYF
TRBJ2-3,.,TRBD2,TRBV4-3,TGCGCCAGCAGCCAAGATCGGGGGGGGGGCCTCTTTATGGATACGCAGTATTTT,CASSQDRGGGLFMDTQYF
TRBJ1-1,.,.,TRBV12-3/TRBV12-4,TGTGCCAGCAGGCAACAGGGATTCAACACTGAAGCTTTCTTT,CASRQQGFNTEAFF
TRBJ2-7,many,TRBD1,TRBV30,TGTGCCGGTAAAATAACAGGGGGCAACGAGCAGTACTTC,CAGKITGGNEQYF